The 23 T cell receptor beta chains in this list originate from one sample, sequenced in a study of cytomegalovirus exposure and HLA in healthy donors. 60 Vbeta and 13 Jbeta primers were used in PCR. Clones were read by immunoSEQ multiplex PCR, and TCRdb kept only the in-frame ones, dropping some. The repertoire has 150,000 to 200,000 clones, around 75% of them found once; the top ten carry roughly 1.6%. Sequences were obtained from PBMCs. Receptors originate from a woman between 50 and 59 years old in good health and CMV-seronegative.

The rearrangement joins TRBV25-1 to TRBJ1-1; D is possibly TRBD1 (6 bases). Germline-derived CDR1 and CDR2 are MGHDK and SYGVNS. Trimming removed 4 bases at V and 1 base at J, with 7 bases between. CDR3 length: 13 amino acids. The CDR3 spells CASSGTANTEAFF. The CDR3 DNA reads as TGTGCCAGCAGTGGGACAGCGAACACTGAAGCTTTCTTT.

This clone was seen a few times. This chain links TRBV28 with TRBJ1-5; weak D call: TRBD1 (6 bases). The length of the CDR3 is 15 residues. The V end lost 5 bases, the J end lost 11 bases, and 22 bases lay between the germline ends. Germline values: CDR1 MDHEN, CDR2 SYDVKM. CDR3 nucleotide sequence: TGTGCCAGCAGTAAGTCCGGACAGTCTGCGGGGGCCCAGCATTTT. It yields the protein CASSKSGQSAGAQHF.

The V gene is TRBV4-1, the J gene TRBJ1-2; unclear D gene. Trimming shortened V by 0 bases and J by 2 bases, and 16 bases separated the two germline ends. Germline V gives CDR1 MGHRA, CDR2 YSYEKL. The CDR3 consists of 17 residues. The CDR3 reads CASSQDRLGVKNYGYTF. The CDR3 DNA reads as TGCGCCAGCAGCCAAGATCGGCTGGGCGTCAAAAACTATGGCTACACCTTC.

The CDR3 loop reads CASNPTGRDYEQYF. The CDR3 nucleotides are TGCGCCAGCAACCCGACAGGGAGAGACTACGAGCAGTACTTC. The chain couples TRBV5-1 to TRBJ2-7; 7 bases map to TRBD1. After removal of 6 bases from V and 3 bases from J, the junction contained 9 bases not matched to a gene. Germline-derived CDR1 and CDR2 are SGHRS and YFSETQ. The CDR3 length is 14 residues.

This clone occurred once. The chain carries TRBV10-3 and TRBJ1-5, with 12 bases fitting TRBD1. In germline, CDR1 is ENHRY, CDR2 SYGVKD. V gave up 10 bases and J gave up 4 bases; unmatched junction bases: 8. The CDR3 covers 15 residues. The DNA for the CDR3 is TGTGCCAGTACCGGGACAGGGGGCAGTAATCAGCCCCAGCATTTT. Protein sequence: CASTGTGGSNQPQHF.

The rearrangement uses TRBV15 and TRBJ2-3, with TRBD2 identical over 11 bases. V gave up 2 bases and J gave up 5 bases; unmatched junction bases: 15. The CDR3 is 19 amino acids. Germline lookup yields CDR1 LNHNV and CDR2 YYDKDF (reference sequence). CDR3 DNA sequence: TGTGCCACCAGCAGACAAAAAGGGGAACTAGCGGGAGATTTAGATACGCAGTATTTT. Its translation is CATSRQKGELAGDLDTQYF.

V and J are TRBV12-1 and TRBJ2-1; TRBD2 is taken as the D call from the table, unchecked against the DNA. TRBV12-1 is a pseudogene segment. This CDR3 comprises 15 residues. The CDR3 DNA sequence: TGTGCCAGCAGCCTCGGGGTACCCGAATACAATGAGCAGTTCTTC. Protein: CASSLGVPEYNEQFF.

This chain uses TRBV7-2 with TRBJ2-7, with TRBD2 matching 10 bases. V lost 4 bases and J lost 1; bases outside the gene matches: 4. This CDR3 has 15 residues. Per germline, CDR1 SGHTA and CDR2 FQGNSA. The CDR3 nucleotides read TGTGCCAGCAGCTGGGCTAGCGGGAGATCCTACGAGCAGTACTTC. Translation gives CASSWASGRSYEQYF.

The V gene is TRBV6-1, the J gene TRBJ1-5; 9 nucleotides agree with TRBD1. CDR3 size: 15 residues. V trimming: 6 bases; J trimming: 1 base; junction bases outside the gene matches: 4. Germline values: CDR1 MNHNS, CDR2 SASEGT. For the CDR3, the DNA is TGTGCCAGCAGAACCGGGACAGGGAGCAATCAGCCCCAGCATTTT. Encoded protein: CASRTGTGSNQPQHF.

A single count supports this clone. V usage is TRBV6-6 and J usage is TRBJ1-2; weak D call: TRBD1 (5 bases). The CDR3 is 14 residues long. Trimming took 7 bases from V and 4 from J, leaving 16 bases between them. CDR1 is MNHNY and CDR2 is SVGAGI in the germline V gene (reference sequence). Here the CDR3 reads CASTWGGNFYGYTF. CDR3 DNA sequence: TGTGCCAGCACCTGGGGGGGGAATTTCTATGGCTACACCTTC.

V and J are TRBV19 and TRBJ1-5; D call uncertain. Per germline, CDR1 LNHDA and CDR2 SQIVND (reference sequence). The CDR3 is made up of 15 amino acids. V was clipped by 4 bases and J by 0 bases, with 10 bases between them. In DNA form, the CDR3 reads TGTGCCAGTAGTAGGGCCGACTATAGCAATCAGCCCCAGCATTTT. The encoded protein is CASSRADYSNQPQHF.

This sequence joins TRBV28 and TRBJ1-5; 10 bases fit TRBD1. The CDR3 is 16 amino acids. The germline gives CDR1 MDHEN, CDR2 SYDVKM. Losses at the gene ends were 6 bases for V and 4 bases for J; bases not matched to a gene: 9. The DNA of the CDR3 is TGTGCCAGCAGGGAAGGGACAGGGGTTAGAAATCAGCCCCAGCATTTT. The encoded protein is CASREGTGVRNQPQHF.

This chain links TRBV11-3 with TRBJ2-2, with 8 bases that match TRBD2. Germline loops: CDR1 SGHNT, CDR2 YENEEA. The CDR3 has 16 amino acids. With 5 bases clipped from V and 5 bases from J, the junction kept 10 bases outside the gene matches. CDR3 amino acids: CASSRFGGGLTGELFF. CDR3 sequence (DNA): TGTGCCAGCAGCCGTTTCGGGGGGGGGCTTACCGGGGAGCTGTTTTTT. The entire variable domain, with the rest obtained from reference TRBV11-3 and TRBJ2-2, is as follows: EAGVVQSPRYKIIEKKQPVAFWCNPISGHNTLYWYLQNLGQGPELLIRYENEEAVDDSQLPKDRFSAERLKGVDSTLKIQPAELGDSAVYLCASSRFGGGLTGELFFGEGSRLTVL.

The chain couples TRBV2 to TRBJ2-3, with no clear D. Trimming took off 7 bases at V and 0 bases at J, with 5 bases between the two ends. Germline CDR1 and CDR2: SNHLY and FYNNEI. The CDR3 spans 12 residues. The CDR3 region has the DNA TGTGCCAGCACCTCGAGCACAGATACGCAGTATTTT. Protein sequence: CASTSSTDTQYF.

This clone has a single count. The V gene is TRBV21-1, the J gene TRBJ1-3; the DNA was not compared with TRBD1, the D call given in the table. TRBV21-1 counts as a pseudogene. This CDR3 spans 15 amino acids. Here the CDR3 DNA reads TGTGCCAATCCCACCAGGCAGGGCTGTGGAAACACCATATATTTT. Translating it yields CANPTRQGCGNTIYF.

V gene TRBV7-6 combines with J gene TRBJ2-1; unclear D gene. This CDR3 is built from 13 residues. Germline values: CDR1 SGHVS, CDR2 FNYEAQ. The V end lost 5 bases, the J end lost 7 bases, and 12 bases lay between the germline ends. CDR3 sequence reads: CASSAQVPNEQFF. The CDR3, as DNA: TGTGCCAGCAGCGCCCAGGTACCGAATGAGCAGTTCTTC.

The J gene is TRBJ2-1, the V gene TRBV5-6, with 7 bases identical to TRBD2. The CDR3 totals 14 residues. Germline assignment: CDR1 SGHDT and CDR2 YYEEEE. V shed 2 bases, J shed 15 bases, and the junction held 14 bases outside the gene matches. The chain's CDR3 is CASSFKSSSGAWFF. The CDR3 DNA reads TGTGCCAGCAGCTTTAAAAGTTCTAGCGGTGCGTGGTTCTTC. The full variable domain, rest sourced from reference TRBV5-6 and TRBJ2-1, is DAGVTQSPTHLIKTRGQQVTLRCSPKSGHDTVSWYQQALGQGPQFIFQYYEEEERQRGNFPDRFSGHQFPNYSSELNVNALLLGDSALYLCASSFKSSSGAWFFGPGTRLTVL.

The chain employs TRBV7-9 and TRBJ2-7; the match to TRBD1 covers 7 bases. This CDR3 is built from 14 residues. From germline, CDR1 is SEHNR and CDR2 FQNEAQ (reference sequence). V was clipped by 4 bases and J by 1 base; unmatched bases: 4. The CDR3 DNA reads TGTGCCAGCAGCTCGACCAGGGGGTCCTACGAGCAGTACTTC. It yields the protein CASSSTRGSYEQYF.

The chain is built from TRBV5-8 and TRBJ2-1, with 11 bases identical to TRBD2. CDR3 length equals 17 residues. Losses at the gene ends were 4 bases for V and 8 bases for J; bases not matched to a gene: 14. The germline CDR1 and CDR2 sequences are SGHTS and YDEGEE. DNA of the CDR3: TGTGCCAGCAGCCCCATACTAGCGGGAGACTTTAAGGATGAGCAGTTCTTC. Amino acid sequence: CASSPILAGDFKDEQFF.

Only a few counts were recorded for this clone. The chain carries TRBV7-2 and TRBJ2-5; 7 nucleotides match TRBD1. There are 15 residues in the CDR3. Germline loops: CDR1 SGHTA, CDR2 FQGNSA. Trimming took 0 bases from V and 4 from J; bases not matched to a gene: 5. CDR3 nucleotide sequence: TGTGCCAGCAGCTTAGCTACTAGGGGGCGAGAGACCCAGTACTTC. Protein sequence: CASSLATRGRETQYF.

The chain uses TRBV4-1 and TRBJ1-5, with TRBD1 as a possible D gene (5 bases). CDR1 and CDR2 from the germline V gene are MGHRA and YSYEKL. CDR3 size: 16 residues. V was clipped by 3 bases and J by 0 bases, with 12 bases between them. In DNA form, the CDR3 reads TGCGCCAGCAGCCACGCCAGGGTCAATAGCAATCAGCCCCAGCATTTT. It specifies CASSHARVNSNQPQHF.

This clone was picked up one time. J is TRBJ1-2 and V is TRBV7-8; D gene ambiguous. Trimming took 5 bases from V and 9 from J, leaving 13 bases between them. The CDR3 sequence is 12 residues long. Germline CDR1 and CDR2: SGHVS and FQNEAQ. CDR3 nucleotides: TGTGCCAGCAGCCCGGGAGGAAGGAGCTACACCTTC. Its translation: CASSPGGRSYTF.

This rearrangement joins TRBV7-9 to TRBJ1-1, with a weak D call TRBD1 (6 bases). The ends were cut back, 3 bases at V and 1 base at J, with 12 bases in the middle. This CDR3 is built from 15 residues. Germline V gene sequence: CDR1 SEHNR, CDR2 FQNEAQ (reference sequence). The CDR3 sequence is CASSFSGQPNTEAFF. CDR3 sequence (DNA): TGTGCCAGCAGCTTTTCCGGACAGCCGAACACTGAAGCTTTCTTT.